These 4 T cell receptor beta chains came from one sample sequenced in a study of cytomegalovirus exposure and HLA in healthy donors. The primer mix had 60 Vbeta and 13 Jbeta primers. Assay: immunoSEQ multiplex PCR; the TCRdb copy retains only in-frame clones and omits some. The sample consists of roughly 200,000 clones, about 81% of them appearing once. Sequencing input: PBMCs. The receptors shown here come from a middle-aged woman in good health and CMV-seronegative.

The chain couples TRBV7-9 to TRBJ2-7; D may be TRBD2 (6 bases). V lost 1 base and J lost 3, with 10 bases in between. The V gene's germline CDR1 is SEHNR and CDR2 FQNEAQ (reference sequence). The CDR3 runs 14 residues. As DNA, the CDR3 is TGTGCCAGCAGCTTAGAGCTAGCGAACTACGAGCAGTACTTC. Its protein is CASSLELANYEQYF.

The chain has TRBV6-4 and TRBJ2-2; 7 nucleotides match TRBD2. V shed 6 bases and J 2 bases; nucleotides not matched to a gene: 9. Germline V gives CDR1 MRHNA, CDR2 SNTAGT. The CDR3 extends over 16 amino acids. The CDR3 region has the DNA TGTGCCAGCAGCCCTGGGACTACCGTTAACACCGGGGAGCTGTTTTTT. Translation: CASSPGTTVNTGELFF.

The V gene is TRBV6-5, the J gene TRBJ2-2, with D tentatively TRBD1 (6 bases). The ends were cut back, 8 bases at V and 0 bases at J, with 10 bases in the middle. The CDR3 covers 14 residues. The germline V gene encodes CDR1 MNHEY and CDR2 SVGAGI. The CDR3 DNA reads as TGTGCCAGCCTAAGGGGGTCGAACACCGGGGAGCTGTTTTTT. Its protein is CASLRGSNTGELFF.

In regard to this clone: Distinct nucleotide sequences in the sample also encode this CDR3. The chain joins TRBV4-1 to TRBJ2-1; TRBD2 matches 11 bases. The V gene's germline CDR1 is MGHRA and CDR2 YSYEKL. The V and J ends lost 4 bases and 6 bases, in that order; junction bases with no gene match: 20. CDR3 size: 20 residues. CDR3 sequence: CASSRRDRAIAGGNRNEQFF. For the CDR3, the DNA is TGCGCCAGCAGCCGCCGGGACAGGGCTATAGCGGGAGGGAATCGCAATGAGCAGTTCTTC.